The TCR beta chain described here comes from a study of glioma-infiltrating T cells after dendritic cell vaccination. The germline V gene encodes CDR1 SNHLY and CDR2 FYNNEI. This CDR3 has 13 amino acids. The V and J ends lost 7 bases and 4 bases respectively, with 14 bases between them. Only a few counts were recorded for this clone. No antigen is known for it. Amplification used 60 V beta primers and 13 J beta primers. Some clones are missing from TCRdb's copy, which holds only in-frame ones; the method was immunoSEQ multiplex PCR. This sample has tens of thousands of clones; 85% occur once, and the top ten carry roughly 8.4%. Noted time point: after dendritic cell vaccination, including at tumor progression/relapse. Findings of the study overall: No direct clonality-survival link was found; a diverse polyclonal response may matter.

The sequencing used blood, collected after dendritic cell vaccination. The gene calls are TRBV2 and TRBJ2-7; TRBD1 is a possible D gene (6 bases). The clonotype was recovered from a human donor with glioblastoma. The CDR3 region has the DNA TGTGCCAGCACCTCAGGGGTGCGGTACGAGCAGTACTTC. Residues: CASTSGVRYEQYF.